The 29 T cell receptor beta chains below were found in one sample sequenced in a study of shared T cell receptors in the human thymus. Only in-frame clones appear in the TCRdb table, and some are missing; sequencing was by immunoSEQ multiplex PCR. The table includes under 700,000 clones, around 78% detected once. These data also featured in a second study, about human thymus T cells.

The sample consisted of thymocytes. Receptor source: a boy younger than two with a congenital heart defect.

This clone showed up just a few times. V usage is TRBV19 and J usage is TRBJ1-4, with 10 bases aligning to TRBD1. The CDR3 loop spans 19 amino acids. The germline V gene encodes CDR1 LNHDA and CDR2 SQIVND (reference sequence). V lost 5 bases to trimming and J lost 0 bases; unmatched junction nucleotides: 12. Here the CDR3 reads CASSSLSRDRGATNEKLFF. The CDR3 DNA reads TGTGCCAGTAGTTCTCTTAGTAGGGACAGGGGCGCAACTAATGAAAAACTGTTTTTT.

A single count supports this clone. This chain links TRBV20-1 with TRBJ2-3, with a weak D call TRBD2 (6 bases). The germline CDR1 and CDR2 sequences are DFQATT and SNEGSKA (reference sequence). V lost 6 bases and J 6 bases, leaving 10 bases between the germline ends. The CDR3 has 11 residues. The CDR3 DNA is TGCAGTGCAAAGGGACTCGATACGCAGTATTTT. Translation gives CSAKGLDTQYF.

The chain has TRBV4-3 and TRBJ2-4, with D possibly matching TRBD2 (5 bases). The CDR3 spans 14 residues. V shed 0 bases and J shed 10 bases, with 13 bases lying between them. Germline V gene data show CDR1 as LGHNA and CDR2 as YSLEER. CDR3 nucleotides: TGCGCCAGCAGCCAAGATGGGGAGCGTTTTATTCAGTACTTC. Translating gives CASSQDGERFIQYF.

CDR3 nucleotide sequence: TGTGCCAGCAGCTTAACCCGGGACAGGGGCCACCGGGAGGGGACAGATACGCAGTATTTT. Translation: CASSLTRDRGHREGTDTQYF. The chain uses TRBV7-3 and TRBJ2-3, with 10 positions matching TRBD1. With 0 bases clipped from V and 3 bases from J, the junction kept 15 bases outside the gene matches. Germline V lookup: CDR1 SGHTA, CDR2 FQGTGA. This CDR3 is 20 amino acids long.

The CDR3 region has the DNA TGCGCCAGCAGCACGAGGACAGGGGTGGTAGATACGCAGTATTTT. Encoded protein: CASSTRTGVVDTQYF. This rearrangement joins TRBV4-3 to TRBJ2-3; TRBD1 matches at 9 bases. The CDR3 has 15 residues. Germline V gene lookup returns CDR1 LGHNA and CDR2 YSLEER. V was clipped by 5 bases and J by 5 bases; unmatched bases: 8.

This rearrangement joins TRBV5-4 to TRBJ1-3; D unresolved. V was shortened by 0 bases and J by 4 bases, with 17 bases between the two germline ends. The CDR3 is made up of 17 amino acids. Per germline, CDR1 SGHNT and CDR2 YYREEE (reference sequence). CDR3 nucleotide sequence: TGTGCCAGCAGCTTGGTGAGCGACCTTTGCAGCGGAAACACCATATATTTT. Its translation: CASSLVSDLCSGNTIYF. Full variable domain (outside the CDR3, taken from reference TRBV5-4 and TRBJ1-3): ETGVTQSPTHLIKTRGQQVTLRCSSQSGHNTVSWYQQALGQGPQFIFQYYREEENGRGNFPPRFSGLQFPNYSSELNVNALELDDSALYLCASSLVSDLCSGNTIYFGEGSWLTVV.

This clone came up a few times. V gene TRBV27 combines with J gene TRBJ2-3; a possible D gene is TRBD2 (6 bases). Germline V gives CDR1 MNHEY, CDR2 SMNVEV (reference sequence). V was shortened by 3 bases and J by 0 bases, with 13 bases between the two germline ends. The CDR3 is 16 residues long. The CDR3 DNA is TGTGCCAGCAGTTTCCGGGAGCGCCTTAGCACAGATACGCAGTATTTT. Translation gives CASSFRERLSTDTQYF.

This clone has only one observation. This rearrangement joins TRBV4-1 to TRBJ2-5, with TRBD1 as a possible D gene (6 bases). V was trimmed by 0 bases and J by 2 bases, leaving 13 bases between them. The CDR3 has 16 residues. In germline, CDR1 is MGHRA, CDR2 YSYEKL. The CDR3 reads CASSQESDRPQETQYF. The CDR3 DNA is TGCGCCAGCAGCCAAGAATCGGACAGACCTCAAGAGACCCAGTACTTC.

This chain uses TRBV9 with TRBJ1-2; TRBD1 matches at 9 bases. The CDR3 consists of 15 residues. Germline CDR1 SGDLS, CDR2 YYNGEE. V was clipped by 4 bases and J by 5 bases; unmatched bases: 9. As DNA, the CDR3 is TGTGCCAGCAGCCCCCGGACAGGGGTAGAGTATGGCTACACCTTC. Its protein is CASSPRTGVEYGYTF.

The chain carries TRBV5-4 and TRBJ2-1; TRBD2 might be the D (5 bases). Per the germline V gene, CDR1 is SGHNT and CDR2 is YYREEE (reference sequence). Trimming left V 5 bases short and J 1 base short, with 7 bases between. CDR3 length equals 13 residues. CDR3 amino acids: CASSWRSYNEQFF. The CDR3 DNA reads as TGTGCCAGCAGTTGGAGGTCCTACAATGAGCAGTTCTTC.

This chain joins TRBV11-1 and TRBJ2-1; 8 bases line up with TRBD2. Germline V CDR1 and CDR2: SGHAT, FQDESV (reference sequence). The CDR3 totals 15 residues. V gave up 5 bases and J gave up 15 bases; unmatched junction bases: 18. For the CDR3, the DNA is TGTGCCAGCAGCCACGCAGGAGTAGCGGGACTCCCGGCGTTCTTC. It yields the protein CASSHAGVAGLPAFF.

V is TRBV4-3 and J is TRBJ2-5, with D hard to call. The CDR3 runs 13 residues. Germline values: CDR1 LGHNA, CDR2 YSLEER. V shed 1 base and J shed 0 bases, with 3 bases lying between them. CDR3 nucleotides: TGCGCCAGCAGCCAAGGGCACCAAGAGACCCAGTACTTC. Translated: CASSQGHQETQYF.

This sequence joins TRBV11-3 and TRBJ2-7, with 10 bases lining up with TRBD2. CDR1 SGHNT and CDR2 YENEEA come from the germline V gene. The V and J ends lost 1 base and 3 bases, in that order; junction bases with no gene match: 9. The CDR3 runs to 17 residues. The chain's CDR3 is CASSLATGTSDRYEQYF. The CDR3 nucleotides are TGTGCCAGCAGCTTAGCTACCGGGACTAGCGATCGCTACGAGCAGTACTTC.

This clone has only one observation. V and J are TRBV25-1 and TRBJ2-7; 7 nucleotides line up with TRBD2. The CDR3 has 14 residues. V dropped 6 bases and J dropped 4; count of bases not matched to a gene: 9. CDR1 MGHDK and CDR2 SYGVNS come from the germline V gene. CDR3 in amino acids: CASSPGLRRYEQYF. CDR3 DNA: TGTGCCAGCAGCCCGGGACTAAGGCGTTACGAGCAGTACTTC.

DNA of the CDR3: TGCGCCAGCAGCTTGGAATTCGGGCAGGGGAGCTCTGGAAACACCATATATTTT. Its translation: CASSLEFGQGSSGNTIYF. The chain carries TRBV5-1 and TRBJ1-3, with a tentative D call TRBD1 (6 bases). The V and J ends lost 0 bases and 0 bases respectively, with 16 bases between them. The CDR3 spans 18 residues. From germline, CDR1 is SGHRS and CDR2 YFSETQ.

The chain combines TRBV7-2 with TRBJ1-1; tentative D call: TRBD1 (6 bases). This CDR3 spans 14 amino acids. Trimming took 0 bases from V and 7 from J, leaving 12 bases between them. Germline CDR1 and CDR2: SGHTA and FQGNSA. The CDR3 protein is CASSLATGSGEAFF. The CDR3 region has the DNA TGTGCCAGCAGCTTAGCGACAGGCTCCGGTGAAGCTTTCTTT.

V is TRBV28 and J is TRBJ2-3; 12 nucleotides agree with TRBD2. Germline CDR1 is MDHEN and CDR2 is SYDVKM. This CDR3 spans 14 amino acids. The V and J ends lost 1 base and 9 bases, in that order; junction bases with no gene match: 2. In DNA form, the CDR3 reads TGTGCCAGCAGTTTATCTACTAGCGGGGGGACGCAGTATTTT. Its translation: CASSLSTSGGTQYF.

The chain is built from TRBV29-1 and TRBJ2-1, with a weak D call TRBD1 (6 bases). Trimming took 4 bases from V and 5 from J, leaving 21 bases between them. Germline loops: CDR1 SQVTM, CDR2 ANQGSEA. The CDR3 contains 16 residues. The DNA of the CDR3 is TGCAGCGTTGGGATTGGGGGCATTTTCCCACACAATGAGCAGTTCTTC. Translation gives CSVGIGGIFPHNEQFF.

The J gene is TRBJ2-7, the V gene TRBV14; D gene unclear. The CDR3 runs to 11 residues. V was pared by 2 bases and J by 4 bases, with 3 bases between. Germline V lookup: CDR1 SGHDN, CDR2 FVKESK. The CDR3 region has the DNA TGTGCCAGCAGCCAACTTTACGAGCAGTACTTC. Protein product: CASSQLYEQYF.

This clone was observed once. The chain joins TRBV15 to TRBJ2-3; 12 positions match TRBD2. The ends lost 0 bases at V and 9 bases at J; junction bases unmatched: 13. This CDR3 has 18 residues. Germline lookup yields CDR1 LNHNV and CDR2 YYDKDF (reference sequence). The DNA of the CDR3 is TGTGCCACCAGCAGAGATCACCTAGCGGGAGGGCCTTGGGGGACGCAGTATTTT. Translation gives CATSRDHLAGGPWGTQYF.

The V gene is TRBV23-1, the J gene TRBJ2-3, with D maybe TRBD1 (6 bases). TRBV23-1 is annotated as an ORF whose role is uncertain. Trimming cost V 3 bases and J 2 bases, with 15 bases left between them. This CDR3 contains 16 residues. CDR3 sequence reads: CASSHPDRSFTDTQYF. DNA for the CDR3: TGCGCCAGCAGTCATCCTGACAGGTCCTTCACAGATACGCAGTATTTT.

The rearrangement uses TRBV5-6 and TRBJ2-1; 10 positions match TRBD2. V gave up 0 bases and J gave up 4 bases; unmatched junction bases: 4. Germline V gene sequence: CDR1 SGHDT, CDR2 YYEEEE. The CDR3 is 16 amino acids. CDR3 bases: TGTGCCAGCAGCTTGGGGTCTAGCGGGAGATACAATGAGCAGTTCTTC. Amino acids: CASSLGSSGRYNEQFF.

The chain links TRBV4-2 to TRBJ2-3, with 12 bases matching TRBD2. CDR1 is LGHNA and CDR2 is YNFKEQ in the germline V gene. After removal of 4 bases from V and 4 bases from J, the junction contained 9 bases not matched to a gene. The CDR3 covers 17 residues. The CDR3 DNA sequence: TGTGCCAGCAGCCTCCAGACTAGCGGGAGATTTGCAGATACGCAGTATTTT. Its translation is CASSLQTSGRFADTQYF.

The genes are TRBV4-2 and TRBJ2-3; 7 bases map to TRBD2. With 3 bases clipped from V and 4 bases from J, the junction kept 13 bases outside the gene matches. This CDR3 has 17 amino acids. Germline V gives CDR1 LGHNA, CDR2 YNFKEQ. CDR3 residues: CASSQVLGTGGADTQYF. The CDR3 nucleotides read TGTGCCAGCAGCCAGGTCCTCGGGACGGGAGGCGCAGATACGCAGTATTTT.

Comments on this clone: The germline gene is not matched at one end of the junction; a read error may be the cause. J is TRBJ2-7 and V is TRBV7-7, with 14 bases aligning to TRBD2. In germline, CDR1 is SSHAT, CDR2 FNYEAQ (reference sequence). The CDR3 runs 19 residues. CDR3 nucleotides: TGTGCTAGCAGCTCCCAGACTAGCGGGAGGGCCAGGGACTCCTACGAGCAGTACTTC. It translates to CASSSQTSGRARDSYEQYF.

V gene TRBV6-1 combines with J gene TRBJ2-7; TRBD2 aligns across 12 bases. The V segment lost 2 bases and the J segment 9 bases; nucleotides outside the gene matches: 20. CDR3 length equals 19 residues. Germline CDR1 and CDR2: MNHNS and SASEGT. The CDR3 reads CASSEWGEGLAGGLRVQYF. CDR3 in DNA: TGTGCCAGCAGTGAATGGGGGGAAGGGCTAGCGGGAGGGCTTAGGGTGCAGTACTTC.

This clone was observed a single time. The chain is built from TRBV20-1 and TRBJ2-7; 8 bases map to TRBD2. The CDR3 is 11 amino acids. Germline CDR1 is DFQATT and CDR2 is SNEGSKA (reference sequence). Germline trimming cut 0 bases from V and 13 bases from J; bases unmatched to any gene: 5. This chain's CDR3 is CSARDRTSPYF. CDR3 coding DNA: TGCAGTGCTAGAGATAGGACTAGCCCCTACTTC.

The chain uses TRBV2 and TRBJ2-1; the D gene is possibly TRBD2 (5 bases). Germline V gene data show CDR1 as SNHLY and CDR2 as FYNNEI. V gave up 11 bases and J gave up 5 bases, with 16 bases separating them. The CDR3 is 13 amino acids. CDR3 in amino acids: CAAHPGKDNEQFF. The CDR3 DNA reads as TGTGCCGCCCACCCCGGGAAAGACAATGAGCAGTTCTTC.

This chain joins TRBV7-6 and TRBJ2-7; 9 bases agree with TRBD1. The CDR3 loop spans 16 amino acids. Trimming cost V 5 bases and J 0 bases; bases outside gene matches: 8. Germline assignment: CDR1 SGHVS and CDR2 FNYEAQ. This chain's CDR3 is CASSLQRDRVSYEQYF. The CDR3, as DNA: TGTGCCAGCAGCCTCCAGCGGGACAGGGTCTCCTACGAGCAGTACTTC.